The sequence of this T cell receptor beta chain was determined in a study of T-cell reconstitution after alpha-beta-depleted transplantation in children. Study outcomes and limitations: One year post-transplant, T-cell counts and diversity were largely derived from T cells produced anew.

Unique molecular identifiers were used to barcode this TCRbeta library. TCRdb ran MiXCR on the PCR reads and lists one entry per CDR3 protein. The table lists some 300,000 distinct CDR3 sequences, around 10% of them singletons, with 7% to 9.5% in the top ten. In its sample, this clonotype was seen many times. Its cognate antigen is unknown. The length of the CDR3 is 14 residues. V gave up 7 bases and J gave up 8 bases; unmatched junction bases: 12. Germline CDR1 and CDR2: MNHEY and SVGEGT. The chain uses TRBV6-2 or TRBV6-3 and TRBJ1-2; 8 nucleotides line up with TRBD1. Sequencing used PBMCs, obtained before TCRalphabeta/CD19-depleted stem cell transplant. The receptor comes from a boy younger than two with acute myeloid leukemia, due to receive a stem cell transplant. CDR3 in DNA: TGTGCCAGCAAACTGACAGGGGAAGGGATCGGCTACACCTTC. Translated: CASKLTGEGIGYTF.